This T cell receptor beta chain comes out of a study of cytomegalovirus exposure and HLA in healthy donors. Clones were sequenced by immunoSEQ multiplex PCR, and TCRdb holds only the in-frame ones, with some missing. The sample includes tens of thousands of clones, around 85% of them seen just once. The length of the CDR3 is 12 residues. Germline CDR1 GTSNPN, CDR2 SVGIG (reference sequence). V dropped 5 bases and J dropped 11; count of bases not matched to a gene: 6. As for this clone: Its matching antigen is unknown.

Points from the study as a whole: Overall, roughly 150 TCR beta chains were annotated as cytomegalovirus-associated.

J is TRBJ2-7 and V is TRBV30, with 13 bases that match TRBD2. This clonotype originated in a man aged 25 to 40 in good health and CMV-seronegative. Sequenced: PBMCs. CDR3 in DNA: TGTGCCTGGGGACTAGCGGGGGCTAAGAAGTACTTC. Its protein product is CAWGLAGAKKYF.